This T cell receptor beta chain comes out of a study of cytomegalovirus exposure and HLA in healthy donors. Study-wide results and limits: Sequencing likely produced, as an artifact, a cluster of highly shared sequence variants. Another analysis was done later, and it associated roughly 15,000 TCR beta sequences with HLA alleles at 0.05 false discovery rate. Earlier findings revealed that most TCR beta V segments proved productive either about 87% or about 30% of the time. From TCR beta sequences, most subjects' HLA-A and HLA-B alleles were reportedly predicted accurately.

This CDR3 is built from 14 residues. V shed 1 base and J shed 3 bases, with 9 bases lying between them. CDR1 is SEHNR, CDR2 FQNEAQ, per germline (reference sequence). A remark on this clone: Its antigen is unidentified.

Vbeta (60) and Jbeta (13) primers were used in the PCR. Measured with immunoSEQ multiplex PCR; TCRdb has only the in-frame clones, and not every one. The table has 150,000 to 200,000 clones, about 72% seen once. The material sequenced was PBMCs. This chain links TRBV7-9 with TRBJ2-5, with unresolved D. The TCR comes from a girl under 18 in good health and CMV-seronegative. The CDR3 here is CASSLVALEETQYF. CDR3 sequence (DNA): TGTGCCAGCAGCTTAGTAGCCTTAGAAGAGACCCAGTACTTC.